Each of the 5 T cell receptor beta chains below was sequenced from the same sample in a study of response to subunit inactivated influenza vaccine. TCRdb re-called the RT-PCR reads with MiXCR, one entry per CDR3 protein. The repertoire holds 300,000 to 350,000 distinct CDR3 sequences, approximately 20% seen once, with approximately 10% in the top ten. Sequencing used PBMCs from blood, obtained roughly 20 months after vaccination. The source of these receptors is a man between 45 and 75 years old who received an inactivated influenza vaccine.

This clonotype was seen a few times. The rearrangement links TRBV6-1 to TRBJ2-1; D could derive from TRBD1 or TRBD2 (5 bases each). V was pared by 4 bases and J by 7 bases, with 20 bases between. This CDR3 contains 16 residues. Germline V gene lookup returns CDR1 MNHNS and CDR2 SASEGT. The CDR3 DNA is TGTGCCAGCAGTGGCCGGGGCCGCACCCCGTCAAATGAGCAGTTCTTC. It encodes CASSGRGRTPSNEQFF.

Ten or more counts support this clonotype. CDR3 region: CASSVDYDTQYF. For the CDR3, the DNA is TGTGCCAGCAGTGTAGACTACGATACGCAGTATTTT. The rearrangement joins TRBV2 to TRBJ2-3; D perhaps matches TRBD2 (5 bases). V was pared by 4 bases and J by 6 bases, with 8 bases between. The CDR3 contains 12 residues. CDR1 is SNHLY and CDR2 is FYNNEI in the germline V gene.

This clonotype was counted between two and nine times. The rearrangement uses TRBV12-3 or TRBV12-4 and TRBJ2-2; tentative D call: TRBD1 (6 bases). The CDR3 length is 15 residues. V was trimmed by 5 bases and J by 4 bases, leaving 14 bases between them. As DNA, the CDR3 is TGTGCCAGCAGTCCGAGACAGGCGGGCACCGGGGAGCTGTTTTTT. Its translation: CASSPRQAGTGELFF.

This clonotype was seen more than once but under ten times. As DNA, the CDR3 is TGCAGTGCTAGGGGAGGACACGCTGGGGATGGCTACACCTTC. Protein sequence: CSARGGHAGDGYTF. The chain is built from TRBV20-1 and TRBJ1-2; a possible D gene is TRBD1 (5 bases). Germline V gene lookup returns CDR1 DFQATT and CDR2 SNEGSKA (reference sequence). There are 14 residues in the CDR3. V lost 3 bases, J lost 6 bases, and 17 bases lay in between.

Here the CDR3 reads CASSQDASGYTGELFF. CDR3 DNA: TGTGCCAGCAGCCAAGATGCCAGCGGGTACACCGGGGAGCTGTTTTTT. The V and J genes are TRBV4-2 and TRBJ2-2; tentatively, D is TRBD2 (6 bases). The germline V gene encodes CDR1 LGHNA and CDR2 YNFKEQ. The germline V and J ends were trimmed by 0 bases and 3 bases, with 11 bases remaining between them. The CDR3 is made up of 16 amino acids.